The clone carrying this T cell receptor beta chain was found a few times. This sample is drawn from a study of blood T cell repertoires in COVID-19. Background on the study: The cDNA or gDNA used as material had been derived from T cells, B-cell-depleted T cells, or PBMCs.

Germline V gene sequence: CDR1 KGHSH, CDR2 LQKENI. V was clipped by 1 base and J by 0 bases; unmatched bases: 9. The CDR3 is 19 amino acids. Clones were read by immunoSEQ multiplex PCR, and TCRdb kept only the in-frame ones, dropping some. The table includes 200,000 to 250,000 clones, roughly four fifths detected once. V gene TRBV18 combines with J gene TRBJ2-1, with 10 nucleotides matching TRBD2. The clonotype comes from a young woman with acute or convalescent COVID-19. The sequenced sample was peripheral blood. The CDR3 nucleotides are TGTGCCAGCTCACCACTTGGTAGCGGGAGGCTGAGCTCCTACAATGAGCAGTTCTTC. This codes for CASSPLGSGRLSSYNEQFF.